In this sample, the clone carrying this TCR beta chain turned up once. Its matching antigen is unknown. The assay was immunoSEQ multiplex PCR, and TCRdb's table has in-frame clones only and misses some. The top ten clones hold less than 7% of a sample with some 76,000 clones, about 81% of them seen once. This sample is drawn from a study of radiation and T cells in renal cell carcinoma. J lost 4 bases, V lost 7 bases, and 6 bases had no gene match. Germline CDR1 reads SNHLY; CDR2 reads FYNNEI. This CDR3 is built from 15 residues. The study's findings and limits: From baseline, blood top tumor clonotypes peaked at 2 weeks post-radiation.

This sample's time point: blood 2 weeks post-SBRT. The treatment was: 15 Gy SBRT to primary tumor, nephrectomy 4 weeks later. The patient's renal cell carcinoma had clear cell pathology. This TCR was recovered from a man aged 55 to 70 with renal cell carcinoma. The chain links TRBV2 to TRBJ2-1, with 11 bases that match TRBD2. Sequenced here: blood, sampled from a patient whose treatment included radiotherapy and nephrectomy. The CDR3 coding sequence is TGTGCCAGCATCGTCGGGACTAGCGGTTACAATGAGCAGTTCTTC. Its protein product is CASIVGTSGYNEQFF.